What follows are 13 T cell receptor beta chains derived from one specimen sequenced in a study of Ad26.COV2.S vaccination and SARS-CoV-2 variants. Profiled with immunoSEQ multiplex PCR; TCRdb holds only in-frame clones, not every one. The table lists 300,000 to 350,000 clones, around 83% of them singletons. Treatment denoted: roughly 18 received Ad26.COV2.S at low or high dose, single or two shots; a few received placebo; per-sample allocation not given. Day 63 after the first injection of vaccine or placebo was the sampling time. This material consisted of peripheral blood, taken in a trial of Ad26.COV2.S vaccine versus placebo. Receptor source: a person between 18 and 60 years old who received the Ad26.COV2.S COVID-19 vaccine or a placebo.

The rearrangement uses TRBV18 and TRBJ1-2; 9 bases are a match to TRBD1. The germline V gene has CDR1 KGHSH and CDR2 LQKENI. With 4 bases clipped from V and 8 bases from J, the junction kept 5 bases outside the gene matches. The CDR3 runs 13 residues. CDR3 sequence (DNA): TGTGCCAGCTCACGGGACAGGGAACTAGGCTACACCTTC. Translating it yields CASSRDRELGYTF.

The gene calls are TRBV18 and TRBJ2-2; no clear D gene. V was clipped by 8 bases and J by 3 bases, with 16 bases between them. In germline, CDR1 is KGHSH, CDR2 LQKENI. This CDR3 contains 15 residues. The CDR3 sequence is CASGQFLADTGELFF. The CDR3, as DNA: TGTGCCAGCGGTCAATTTCTGGCTGACACCGGGGAGCTGTTTTTT.

The chain recombines TRBV6-5 with TRBJ2-7; tentatively, D is TRBD1 or TRBD2 (5 bases each). V gave up 8 bases and J gave up 1 base, with 18 bases separating them. The CDR3 has 15 amino acids. Germline V CDR1 and CDR2: MNHEY, SVGAGI. The CDR3 DNA follows: TGTGCCAGCGGGGGAGCGAGACTACCGTCCTACGAGCAGTACTTC. Protein product: CASGGARLPSYEQYF.

This clone was picked up a small number of times. V usage is TRBV6-2 or TRBV6-3 and J usage is TRBJ2-1; D remains unclear. V was clipped by 0 bases and J by 0 bases, with 12 bases between them. The CDR3 loop spans 17 amino acids. Germline-derived CDR1 and CDR2 are MNHEY and SVGEGT. This CDR3 reads CASSYSAFTNSYNEQFF. The CDR3 bases are TGTGCCAGCAGTTACTCCGCCTTCACAAACTCCTACAATGAGCAGTTCTTC.

The chain carries TRBV6-5 and TRBJ1-3, with D unresolved. V lost 6 bases, J lost 0 bases, and 6 bases lay in between. The CDR3 is 13 residues long. The germline gives CDR1 MNHEY, CDR2 SVGAGI. The CDR3 coding sequence is TGTGCCAGCAGGGACGGCTCTGGAAACACCATATATTTT. Amino acid sequence: CASRDGSGNTIYF.

The chain combines TRBV18 with TRBJ2-1, with D perhaps TRBD1 (5 bases). Trimming took off 4 bases at V and 8 bases at J, with 18 bases between the two ends. The germline CDR1 and CDR2 sequences are KGHSH and LQKENI. This CDR3 is built from 15 residues. CDR3 protein: CASSLLGQGKDEQFF. Here the CDR3 DNA reads TGTGCCAGCTCACTCCTGGGGCAGGGAAAGGATGAGCAGTTCTTC.

Written as DNA, the CDR3 is TGTGCCAGCAGCCCGGGGGCCATTTCGGGGGAGACCCAGTACTTC. Translated, it gives CASSPGAISGETQYF. This rearrangement joins TRBV7-9 to TRBJ2-5; perhaps D is TRBD1 or TRBD2 (6 bases each). V was pared by 5 bases and J by 5 bases, with 18 bases between. This CDR3 is 15 amino acids long. CDR1 and CDR2 (germline): SEHNR, FQNEAQ (reference sequence).

The chain combines TRBV5-4 with TRBJ1-2; D gene uncertain. Germline CDR1 reads SGHNT; CDR2 reads YYREEE (reference sequence). V gave up 0 bases and J gave up 2 bases, with 11 bases separating them. The CDR3 covers 15 residues. DNA of the CDR3: TGTGCCAGCAGCTTGGGGTCCGATACAAACTATGGCTACACCTTC. Protein sequence: CASSLGSDTNYGYTF. The full variable domain, rest sourced from reference TRBV5-4 and TRBJ1-2, is ETGVTQSPTHLIKTRGQQVTLRCSSQSGHNTVSWYQQALGQGPQFIFQYYREEENGRGNFPPRFSGLQFPNYSSELNVNALELDDSALYLCASSLGSDTNYGYTFGSGTRLTVV.

The CDR3 DNA is TGCGCCAGCAGCTTTAACTCCCCGGGGGGCTACACCTTC. Encoded protein: CASSFNSPGGYTF. The J gene is TRBJ1-2, the V gene TRBV5-1, with D unresolved. V was trimmed by 2 bases and J by 8 bases, leaving 13 bases between them. The CDR3 totals 13 residues. CDR1 and CDR2 from the germline V gene are SGHRS and YFSETQ. Full variable domain (outside the CDR3, taken from reference TRBV5-1 and TRBJ1-2): KAGVTQTPRYLIKTRGQQVTLSCSPISGHRSVSWYQQTPGQGLQFLFEYFSETQRNKGNFPGRFSGRQFSNSRSEMNVSTLELGDSALYLCASSFNSPGGYTFGSGTRLTVV.

The chain has TRBV11-2 and TRBJ1-5, with D possibly being TRBD1 (6 bases). V lost 5 bases and J 4 bases, leaving 15 bases between the germline ends. CDR1 and CDR2 from the germline V gene are SGHAT and FQNNGV. This CDR3 has 15 amino acids. The chain's CDR3 is CASSALGGWNQPQHF. CDR3 bases: TGTGCCAGCAGCGCCTTGGGGGGCTGGAATCAGCCCCAGCATTTT.

This rearrangement joins TRBV3-1 (or the pseudogene TRBV3-2) to TRBJ1-2; D may be TRBD1 (6 bases). The germline V gene encodes CDR1 LGHDT and CDR2 YNNKEL (reference sequence). The V gene lost 1 base and the J gene lost 0 bases, with 15 bases spanning the gap. The CDR3 runs 17 residues. CDR3 sequence (DNA): TGTGCCAGCAGCCAAGCAGGGGCCGGCGGGACTAACTATGGCTACACCTTC. Translation gives CASSQAGAGGTNYGYTF.

This sequence joins TRBV30 and TRBJ2-7, with 8 nucleotides matching TRBD2. The CDR3 contains 18 residues. From germline, CDR1 is GTSNPN and CDR2 SVGIG (reference sequence). V trimming: 0 bases; J trimming: 3 bases; junction bases outside the gene matches: 16. The CDR3 nucleotides read TGTGCCTGGAGTGTACTTTACTCCGGGAGGGTTGTCCTCTACGAGCAGTACTTC. Its protein is CAWSVLYSGRVVLYEQYF.

This clone was counted a single time. The V gene is TRBV6-5, the J gene TRBJ1-6; a possible D gene is TRBD1 (5 bases). V lost 3 bases and J lost 5, with 8 bases in between. This CDR3 comprises 14 residues. Germline CDR1 reads MNHEY; CDR2 reads SVGAGI. The CDR3 here is CASSYQGNNSPLHF. The DNA of the CDR3 is TGTGCCAGCAGTTATCAGGGTAATAATTCACCCCTCCACTTT.